Sequencing of this T cell receptor (beta chain) was carried out in a study of human T cells and chemical hapten exposure. From the RACE reads, TCRdb called clonotypes with MiXCR, one entry per CDR3 protein. Of some 91,000 distinct CDR3 sequences listed, 27% are singletons. As to this clonotype: Its target is not known.

Germline CDR1 MDHEN, CDR2 SYDVKM. V was clipped by 6 bases and J by 2 bases, with 22 bases between them. This CDR3 region has 17 residues. Study results and limitations: The donor cohort had alopecia, so its immune response may not match that of healthy people.

Regarding time point: patch test 3, about 24 weeks after DPC sensitization. Treatment here: therapeutic diphenylcyclopropenone sensitization with weekly scalp DPC. Blood was drawn before each patch test was applied. The template was total RNA from unfractionated whole blood. The receptor's source is a man in his forties with alopecia areata. Some clones in this sample may be carry-over from other donors' samples. The sample here was whole blood, taken in connection with sensitization to the hapten diphenylcyclopropenone (DPC). The J gene is TRBJ1-2, the V gene TRBV28; the D is unclear. The CDR3 DNA reads TGTGCCAGCAGCTCAACAGCGGGCAGGCGCGAAAACTATGGCTACACCTTC. The encoded protein is CASSSTAGRRENYGYTF.